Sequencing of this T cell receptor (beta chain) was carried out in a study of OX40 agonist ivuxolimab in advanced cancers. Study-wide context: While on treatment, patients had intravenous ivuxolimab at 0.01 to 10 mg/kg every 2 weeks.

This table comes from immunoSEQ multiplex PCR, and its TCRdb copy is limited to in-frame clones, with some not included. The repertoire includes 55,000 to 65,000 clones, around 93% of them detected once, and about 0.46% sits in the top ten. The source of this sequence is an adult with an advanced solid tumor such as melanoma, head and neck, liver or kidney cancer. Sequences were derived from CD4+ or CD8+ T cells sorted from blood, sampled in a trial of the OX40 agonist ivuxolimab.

CDR3 sequence: CATSRERPGGQETQYF. The CDR3 bases are TGTGCCACCAGCAGAGAAAGACCAGGCGGGCAAGAGACCCAGTACTTC. V is TRBV15 and J is TRBJ2-5; tentative D call: TRBD2 (5 bases). The CDR3 runs to 16 residues. V lost 0 bases and J lost 2, with 13 bases in between. CDR1 is LNHNV and CDR2 is YYDKDF in the germline V gene (reference sequence). The full variable domain, completed using reference TRBV15 and TRBJ2-5, is DAMVIQNPRYQVTQFGKPVTLSCSQTLNHNVMYWYQQKSSQAPKLLFHYYDKDFNNEADTPDNFQSRRPNTSFCFLDIRSPGLGDTAMYLCATSRERPGGQETQYFGPGTRLLVL.